Below, 22 T cell receptor beta chains from the same sample are listed, as sequenced in a study of blood T cell repertoires in COVID-19. TCRdb's table, derived via immunoSEQ multiplex PCR, lists solely in-frame clones and lacks some. The sample carries fewer than 200,000 clones, approximately 80% recorded once. The sample was peripheral blood. These receptors were obtained from a woman aged 80 or over with acute or convalescent COVID-19.

The V gene is TRBV11-2, the J gene TRBJ2-5, with TRBD1 matching 12 bases. CDR1 is SGHAT and CDR2 is FQNNGV in the germline V gene. This CDR3 contains 16 residues. The V and J ends lost 5 bases and 5 bases, in that order; junction bases with no gene match: 9. This CDR3 is CASSRTGTGGWETQYF. The CDR3 DNA follows: TGTGCCAGCAGCCGAACCGGGACAGGGGGCTGGGAGACCCAGTACTTC.

The V call is TRBV15, the J call TRBJ2-1, with D possibly matching TRBD1 (6 bases). V was cut by 1 base and J by 9 bases, with 19 bases left in between. This CDR3 region has 16 residues. CDR1 and CDR2 from the germline V gene are LNHNV and YYDKDF (reference sequence). The CDR3 spells CATSRGGTGRGSEQFF. The CDR3 nucleotides read TGTGCCACCAGCAGAGGAGGAACAGGGAGAGGAAGTGAGCAGTTCTTC.

This clone was detected a few times. V gene TRBV7-9 combines with J gene TRBJ1-2; 7 bases are a match to TRBD1. This CDR3 region has 13 residues. Losses at the gene ends were 5 bases for V and 4 bases for J; bases not matched to a gene: 4. Germline CDR1 reads SEHNR; CDR2 reads FQNEAQ (reference sequence). The CDR3 loop reads CASSPRDSYGYTF. The DNA for the CDR3 is TGTGCCAGCAGCCCCCGGGACAGCTATGGCTACACCTTC.

The chain is built from TRBV5-6 and TRBJ2-4; maybe TRBD2 (6 bases). Trimming cost V 4 bases and J 1 base, with 9 bases left between them. The CDR3 length is 14 residues. CDR1 and CDR2 (germline): SGHDT, YYEEEE. The CDR3, as DNA: TGTGCCAGCAGCGGGCGGGGCGCCAAAAACATTCAGTACTTC. Protein sequence: CASSGRGAKNIQYF. The variable domain in full, with the rest retrieved from reference TRBV5-6 and TRBJ2-4, is DAGVTQSPTHLIKTRGQQVTLRCSPKSGHDTVSWYQQALGQGPQFIFQYYEEEERQRGNFPDRFSGHQFPNYSSELNVNALLLGDSALYLCASSGRGAKNIQYFGAGTRLSVL.

This chain uses TRBV12-5 with TRBJ1-2; no reliable D call. The CDR3 runs to 13 residues. Trimming removed 2 bases from V and 12 bases from J, with 16 bases in between. CDR1 and CDR2 (germline): LGHNT, FRNRAP. The CDR3 region is CASGLHNSDIHTF. CDR3 DNA sequence: TGTGCTAGTGGTTTGCACAACTCAGACATACACACCTTC.

The chain employs TRBV5-6 and TRBJ2-3, with TRBD2 matching over 12 bases. J was trimmed by 0 bases and V by 4 bases; bases with no gene match: 0. CDR1 and CDR2 (germline): SGHDT, YYEEEE. CDR3 size: 15 residues. The chain's CDR3 is CASSGTSGSTDTQYF. CDR3 sequence (DNA): TGTGCCAGCAGCGGGACTAGCGGGAGCACAGATACGCAGTATTTT.

The J gene is TRBJ1-3, the V gene TRBV5-5, with a weak D call TRBD1 (5 bases). V lost 4 bases and J 0 bases, leaving 14 bases between the germline ends. From germline, CDR1 is SGHKS and CDR2 YYEKEE (reference sequence). This CDR3 comprises 16 residues. The CDR3 loop is CASSPVGRGSGNTIYF. CDR3 nucleotide sequence: TGTGCCAGCAGCCCCGTGGGGCGGGGCTCTGGAAACACCATATATTTT.

The chain has TRBV7-9 and TRBJ1-2; maybe TRBD1 (5 bases). The germline V gene encodes CDR1 SEHNR and CDR2 FQNEAQ (reference sequence). Deletions cut 5 bases from V and 2 bases from J, with 9 bases between. CDR3 length equals 13 residues. The CDR3 bases are TGTGCCAGCAGCCCGACAGCGAACTATGGCTACACCTTC. Its protein product is CASSPTANYGYTF.

The chain links TRBV11-2 to TRBJ2-1, with TRBD2 identical over 8 bases. CDR1 SGHAT and CDR2 FQNNGV come from the germline V gene. V was pared by 5 bases and J by 8 bases, with 8 bases of the junction left unmatched. This CDR3 spans 14 amino acids. CDR3 nucleotide sequence: TGTGCCAGCAGCAAACCGGGACTAGGGGATGAGCAGTTCTTC. This translates into CASSKPGLGDEQFF.

J is TRBJ1-1 and V is TRBV3-1 (or the pseudogene TRBV3-2); D remains ambiguous. This CDR3 spans 11 amino acids. V was trimmed by 6 bases and J by 5 bases, leaving 7 bases between them. Germline-derived CDR1 and CDR2 are LGHDT and YNNKEL (reference sequence). The CDR3 DNA reads as TGTGCCAGCAGTCAACGGACTGAAGCTTTCTTT. Amino acids: CASSQRTEAFF.

The chain recombines TRBV5-1 with TRBJ2-3, with 10 bases that match TRBD2. Looked up from germline, CDR1 is SGHRS and CDR2 is YFSETQ. This CDR3 is built from 16 residues. Losses at the gene ends were 1 base for V and 4 bases for J; bases not matched to a gene: 6. This CDR3 reads CASSLPLAGGSDTQYF. The DNA for the CDR3 is TGCGCCAGCAGCTTGCCTTTAGCGGGAGGCTCAGATACGCAGTATTTT.

The rearrangement uses TRBV5-5 and TRBJ2-7; TRBD2 matches at 9 bases. Trimming took 2 bases from V and 6 from J; bases not matched to a gene: 15. Looked up from germline, CDR1 is SGHKS and CDR2 is YYEKEE (reference sequence). The CDR3 is 17 amino acids. Here the CDR3 DNA reads TGTGCCAGCAGCTTAAGACTAGCGGAAACTCGAAGCGGCGAGCAGTACTTC. As protein: CASSLRLAETRSGEQYF.

V gene TRBV6-5 combines with J gene TRBJ1-2; D is undetermined. The CDR3 sequence is 12 residues long. CDR1 is MNHEY, CDR2 SVGAGI, per germline. The V and J ends lost 6 bases and 5 bases respectively, with 10 bases between them. The CDR3 sequence: CASSRTQYGYTF. CDR3 sequence (DNA): TGTGCCAGCAGCAGAACGCAATATGGCTACACCTTC.

The V gene is TRBV24-1, the J gene TRBJ2-1; no clear D gene. This CDR3 comprises 16 residues. The V gene's germline CDR1 is KGHDR and CDR2 SFDVKD. Trimming pared 3 bases from V and 8 bases from J, leaving 19 bases between. CDR3 region: CATSDPPGLDADEQFF. DNA of the CDR3: TGTGCCACCAGTGATCCCCCCGGTCTAGATGCAGATGAGCAGTTCTTC.

J is TRBJ1-6 and V is TRBV7-8; D not certain. V was trimmed by 11 bases and J by 7 bases, leaving 21 bases between them. The germline gives CDR1 SGHVS, CDR2 FQNEAQ. The length of the CDR3 is 15 residues. The DNA of the CDR3 is TGTGCCGGCGGAGGGTCCCCCGGCGAAAATTCACCCCTCCACTTT. It translates to CAGGGSPGENSPLHF.

This clone came up a few times. This sequence joins TRBV6-5 and TRBJ1-1; maybe TRBD1 (5 bases). Germline-derived CDR1 and CDR2 are MNHEY and SVGAGI. V dropped 6 bases and J dropped 0 bases, with 11 bases sitting between them. The CDR3 consists of 14 residues. The DNA of the CDR3 is TGTGCCAGCAGCTTCCAGGGCTTGAACACTGAAGCTTTCTTT. Amino acid sequence: CASSFQGLNTEAFF.

The J gene is TRBJ2-1, the V gene TRBV5-1; TRBD2 matches 7 bases. The trim removed 4 bases at V and 7 bases at J, leaving 11 bases unmatched. Germline V lookup: CDR1 SGHRS, CDR2 YFSETQ. CDR3 size: 15 residues. CDR3 in amino acids: CASSPEGGRRNEQFF. The CDR3 coding sequence is TGCGCCAGCAGCCCGGAGGGCGGGAGACGAAATGAGCAGTTCTTC.

This clone has only a few counts. V is TRBV10-3 and J is TRBJ2-7; 10 bases agree with TRBD2. Losses at the gene ends were 4 bases for V and 0 bases for J; bases not matched to a gene: 6. This CDR3 is 16 amino acids long. Germline V gives CDR1 ENHRY, CDR2 SYGVKD. The CDR3 sequence is CAISAGLADISYEQYF. CDR3 coding DNA: TGTGCCATCAGTGCTGGACTAGCGGATATCTCCTACGAGCAGTACTTC.

This clone was found once. The genes are TRBV5-1 and TRBJ1-1; 7 nucleotides align to TRBD1. The length of the CDR3 is 16 residues. V shed 3 bases, J shed 0 bases, and the junction held 8 bases outside the gene matches. Per germline, CDR1 SGHRS and CDR2 YFSETQ. CDR3: CASSSQGGYMNTEAFF. The DNA for the CDR3 is TGCGCCAGCAGCTCGCAGGGGGGCTACATGAACACTGAAGCTTTCTTT.

The rearrangement joins TRBV2 to TRBJ1-2; TRBD1 matches at 7 bases. Per germline, CDR1 SNHLY and CDR2 FYNNEI. CDR3 size: 12 residues. Germline trimming cut 7 bases from V and 4 bases from J; bases unmatched to any gene: 3. CDR3: CASTEGAYGYTF. The CDR3 nucleotides are TGTGCCAGCACGGAGGGGGCCTATGGCTACACCTTC.

About this clone: At one end the junction does not follow the germline gene, possibly because of a read error. The CDR3 sequence is CASNQVGADEQFF. In nucleotides, the CDR3 is TGTGCCAGCAACCAAGTCGGAGCGGATGAGCAGTTCTTC. The chain combines TRBV4-2 with TRBJ2-1; D possibly corresponds to TRBD2 (5 bases). Germline CDR1 and CDR2: LGHNA and YNFKEQ. This CDR3 contains 13 residues.

The chain carries TRBV2 and TRBJ2-1, with TRBD2 identical over 10 bases. The CDR3 extends over 14 amino acids. With 4 bases clipped from V and 9 bases from J, the junction kept 6 bases outside the gene matches. Germline assignment: CDR1 SNHLY and CDR2 FYNNEI. The CDR3 is CASSVLAGESEQFF. In nucleotides, the CDR3 is TGTGCCAGCAGTGTGCTAGCGGGAGAGAGTGAGCAGTTCTTC.